This T cell receptor beta chain was recovered during a study of PD-L1 blockade in urothelial cancer. Study information: Counts from blood samples showed a median of 141,255 T cells.

Some clones are missing from TCRdb's copy, which holds only in-frame ones; the method was immunoSEQ multiplex PCR. Seen here are tens of thousands of clones, around 90% observed once, and the top ten hold around 1.5%. The time point: pretreatment peripheral blood. Patients' cancers were locally advanced or metastatic urothelial carcinomas. Each patient contributed between 1 and 8 total time points of blood mononuclear cells, pretreatment and during treatment. Germline CDR1 and CDR2: SGHTS and YDEGEE. The V segment lost 4 bases and the J segment 2 bases; nucleotides outside the gene matches: 7. This CDR3 has 16 residues.

This chain links TRBV5-8 with TRBJ1-4; 8 bases line up with TRBD1. The sequence was collected from a man aged 55-75 years with urothelial cancer. Sequenced here: PBMCs, sampled around atezolizumab (anti-PD-L1) treatment. CDR3 DNA: TGTGCCAGCAGCGCCTCGGGACAGGCTACTAATGAAAAACTGTTTTTT. It encodes CASSASGQATNEKLFF.